This T cell receptor (beta chain) was captured in a study of shared clonotypes between healthy human individuals. The V gene's germline CDR1 is MDHEN and CDR2 SYDVKM. CDR3 length equals 15 residues. The ends lost 4 bases at V and 0 bases at J; junction bases unmatched: 5. General study points: Inspection by rarefaction showed sorted-subset sequencing to be incomplete despite large depth. It was observed that roughly 4.8% of naive CD4 clonotypes were shared across a few donors.

Every subset's genomic DNA went evenly onto several immunoSEQ plates. Profiling relied on immunoSEQ multiplex PCR, and the TCRdb table lists in-frame clones only, not all of them. Seen here are around 1.5 million clones, 98% observed once, and the top ten hold roughly 0.42%. Recent vaccinations or acute infections were absent in the healthy HIV-negative adult donors. Concerning this clone: What it recognizes is unknown.

What was sequenced was naive CD4+ T cells sorted from blood. Subset noted: CD45RA+ positively selected. The rearrangement joins TRBV28 to TRBJ2-7, with TRBD1 matching over 8 bases. This TCR was recovered from a man in his thirties or forties in good health. In DNA, the CDR3 is TGTGCCAGCAGTTCCTCGACAGGGGTCTCCTACGAGCAGTACTTC. Translation gives CASSSSTGVSYEQYF.